Following are 30 T cell receptor beta chains from one sample sequenced in a study of T cell responses to AZD1222 COVID-19 vaccine. TCRdb's table, derived via immunoSEQ multiplex PCR, lists solely in-frame clones and lacks some. Of fewer than 120,000 clones listed, around 90% were seen once; the top ten hold roughly 15%. Sample: peripheral blood, taken 28 days after the second AZD1222 dose. Every receptor here comes from an adult who received the AZD1222 COVID-19 vaccine.

This clone was recorded a few times. J is TRBJ2-3 and V is TRBV20-1; D unresolved. Germline V CDR1 and CDR2: DFQATT, SNEGSKA (reference sequence). V lost 3 bases and J lost 5, with 12 bases in between. The CDR3 has 13 amino acids. Written as DNA, the CDR3 is TGCAGTGCTAGTGTAAGGGTTGAAGATACGCAGTATTTT. It translates to CSASVRVEDTQYF.

This clone has only a few counts. The rearrangement uses TRBV14 and TRBJ1-1; TRBD1 agrees at 12 bases. The CDR3 covers 15 residues. J was trimmed by 8 bases and V by 2 bases; bases with no gene match: 6. Germline CDR1 is SGHDN and CDR2 is FVKESK. The chain's CDR3 is CASSQPRGTGGEAFF. DNA of the CDR3: TGTGCCAGCAGCCAACCAAGGGGGACAGGGGGCGAAGCTTTCTTT.

The CDR3 coding sequence is TGTGCCAGCACCAGGACAGGCTACGAGCAGTACTTC. Translated, it gives CASTRTGYEQYF. The chain couples TRBV12-3 or TRBV12-4 to TRBJ2-7; 7 bases are shared with TRBD1. The CDR3 extends over 12 amino acids. V was clipped by 7 bases and J by 3 bases; unmatched bases: 3.

The V gene is TRBV6-5, the J gene TRBJ1-3; D gene ambiguous. This CDR3 has 15 residues. Germline loops: CDR1 MNHEY, CDR2 SVGAGI. V lost 4 bases and J lost 0, with 10 bases in between. As DNA, the CDR3 is TGTGCCAGCAGTTTCCGGGCCTCCTCTGGAAACACCATATATTTT. Its translation: CASSFRASSGNTIYF.

The chain has TRBV29-1 and TRBJ2-7; possible D gene TRBD2, 6 bases. V was cut by 3 bases and J by 4 bases, with 16 bases left in between. This CDR3 region has 14 residues. Per the germline V gene, CDR1 is SQVTM and CDR2 is ANQGSEA. The CDR3 sequence is CSVEGWAGTYEQYF. CDR3 DNA: TGCAGCGTTGAGGGCTGGGCGGGGACGTACGAGCAGTACTTC.

The chain employs TRBV15 and TRBJ2-1, with a tentative D call TRBD2 (5 bases). Germline loops: CDR1 LNHNV, CDR2 YYDKDF (reference sequence). V shed 7 bases and J shed 6 bases, with 16 bases lying between them. This CDR3 comprises 14 residues. CDR3 nucleotides: TGTGCCACCACCGGGGAAGCGAATCCCAATGAGCAGTTCTTC. This codes for CATTGEANPNEQFF.

The rearrangement links TRBV5-1 to TRBJ1-1; maybe TRBD1 (5 bases). This CDR3 spans 14 amino acids. The germline V gene has CDR1 SGHRS and CDR2 YFSETQ. Trimming cost V 2 bases and J 3 bases, with 11 bases left between them. In DNA, the CDR3 is TGCGCCAGCAGCTTCGTAGGGGAGGACACTGAAGCTTTCTTT. Its translation: CASSFVGEDTEAFF.

The V call is TRBV19, the J call TRBJ1-2, with D uncertain. Deletions cut 6 bases from V and 4 bases from J, with 6 bases between. The germline V gene encodes CDR1 LNHDA and CDR2 SQIVND (reference sequence). CDR3 length: 11 amino acids. CDR3 residues: CASRQSYGYTF. The CDR3 nucleotides are TGTGCCAGTAGGCAGTCCTATGGCTACACCTTC.

This clone was observed a single time. The gene calls are TRBV28 and TRBJ2-3; no firm D call. The CDR3 has 14 amino acids. The V end lost 6 bases, the J end lost 8 bases, and 18 bases lay between the germline ends. Germline V CDR1 and CDR2: MDHEN, SYDVKM. The CDR3 nucleotides read TGTGCCAGCAGCCCACGCCGGGCCTCAGTTACGCAGTATTTT. Translation: CASSPRRASVTQYF.

The chain combines TRBV5-6 with TRBJ2-7, with TRBD2 as a possible D gene (6 bases). Germline CDR1 and CDR2: SGHDT and YYEEEE. Trimming shortened V by 2 bases and J by 4 bases, and 22 bases separated the two germline ends. This CDR3 has 17 residues. The CDR3 nucleotides read TGTGCCAGCAGCTTCCGGTTTCTACTCCCTAGCGTGTACGAGCAGTACTTC. It translates to CASSFRFLLPSVYEQYF.

This chain links TRBV3-1 (or the pseudogene TRBV3-2) with TRBJ2-7; no firm D call. The germline V and J ends were trimmed by 1 base and 4 bases, with 11 bases remaining between them. CDR3 size: 14 residues. CDR1 is LGHDT and CDR2 is YNNKEL in the germline V gene (reference sequence). CDR3 coding DNA: TGTGCCAGCAGCCAAGGGCAGGTTCCGTACGAGCAGTACTTC. Translated: CASSQGQVPYEQYF.

The chain couples TRBV6-4 to TRBJ2-1; 7 bases fit TRBD1. Germline-derived CDR1 and CDR2 are MRHNA and SNTAGT. This CDR3 spans 12 amino acids. J gave up 8 bases and V 8 bases, and 6 bases lay outside the gene matches. The CDR3 nucleotides read TGTGCCAGCGGAGACAGGGACGATGAGCAGTTCTTC. Its translation is CASGDRDDEQFF.

The chain joins TRBV12-5 to TRBJ1-5; no clear D gene. Trimming cost V 3 bases and J 7 bases, with 4 bases left between them. The CDR3 spans 11 residues. The germline CDR1 and CDR2 sequences are LGHNT and FRNRAP. The CDR3 sequence is CASGFFQPQHF. The CDR3 nucleotides are TGTGCTAGTGGTTTCTTCCAGCCCCAGCATTTT.

The chain uses TRBV6-1 and TRBJ1-2; possible D gene TRBD1, 6 bases. Germline-derived CDR1 and CDR2 are MNHNS and SASEGT. This CDR3 is built from 14 residues. V lost 3 bases and J lost 4, with 12 bases in between. CDR3 protein: CASSDIGQSYGYTF. CDR3 in DNA: TGTGCCAGCAGTGACATCGGACAGAGCTATGGCTACACCTTC.

The V gene is TRBV7-3, the J gene TRBJ1-2; no clear D gene. Germline CDR1 and CDR2: SGHTA and FQGTGA. This CDR3 spans 13 amino acids. Deletions cut 2 bases from V and 6 bases from J, with 10 bases between. The CDR3 nucleotides are TGTGCCAGCAGCTTAGGGCGAGGGAATGGCTACACCTTC. It is translated as CASSLGRGNGYTF.

DNA of the CDR3: TGTGCCAGCAGCTTGGCGGTGGGGAACTACGAGCAGTACTTC. It codes for CASSLAVGNYEQYF. J is TRBJ2-7 and V is TRBV5-4, with D unresolved. Germline CDR1 is SGHNT and CDR2 is YYREEE (reference sequence). This CDR3 is built from 14 residues. Trimming took 0 bases from V and 3 from J, leaving 10 bases between them.

The rearrangement uses TRBV5-1 and TRBJ2-7; 12 bases align to TRBD2. Germline CDR1 and CDR2: SGHRS and YFSETQ. V gave up 0 bases and J gave up 4 bases; unmatched junction bases: 2. The length of the CDR3 is 15 residues. The DNA of the CDR3 is TGCGCCAGCAGCTTGGGACTAGCGGGAGTGTACGAGCAGTACTTC. Translating gives CASSLGLAGVYEQYF.

V is TRBV28 and J is TRBJ1-2; D might be TRBD1 (5 bases). Trimming shortened V by 4 bases and J by 0 bases, and 18 bases separated the two germline ends. Germline values: CDR1 MDHEN, CDR2 SYDVKM. The CDR3 loop spans 17 amino acids. The DNA of the CDR3 is TGTGCCAGCAGTTCCTCCGGGGCGGGTCCAACTAACTATGGCTACACCTTC. Encoded protein: CASSSSGAGPTNYGYTF.

The gene calls are TRBV3-1 (or the pseudogene TRBV3-2) and TRBJ2-1, with a tentative D call TRBD1 (5 bases). The V and J ends lost 3 bases and 7 bases respectively, with 16 bases between them. This CDR3 region has 15 residues. The germline CDR1 and CDR2 sequences are LGHDT and YNNKEL (reference sequence). The CDR3 nucleotides read TGTGCCAGCAGCCAGAAAGTGGGGCGATGGAATGAGCAGTTCTTC. Its protein is CASSQKVGRWNEQFF.

V is TRBV5-5 and J is TRBJ1-4, with no clear D. CDR3 length: 18 amino acids. The germline gives CDR1 SGHKS, CDR2 YYEKEE (reference sequence). V was trimmed by 4 bases and J by 2 bases, leaving 21 bases between them. The CDR3: CASSTAMGVRETNEKLFF. CDR3 coding DNA: TGTGCCAGCAGCACTGCGATGGGTGTACGGGAGACTAATGAAAAACTGTTTTTT.

This clone came up a few times. V gene TRBV2 combines with J gene TRBJ2-2; D remains unclear. The CDR3 sequence is 14 residues long. The germline CDR1 and CDR2 sequences are SNHLY and FYNNEI. Trimming removed 8 bases at V and 1 base at J, with 11 bases between. In nucleotides, the CDR3 is TGTGCCAGCTCTCGAGAAAAGAACACCGGGGAGCTGTTTTTT. Its translation is CASSREKNTGELFF.

The V and J genes are TRBV2 and TRBJ1-1; D remains ambiguous. The V end was cut by 3 bases, the J end by 1 base, with 6 bases between. There are 13 residues in the CDR3. CDR1 and CDR2 (germline): SNHLY, FYNNEI. In DNA, the CDR3 is TGTGCCAGCAGTGAGTCCCGGAACACTGAAGCTTTCTTT. This translates into CASSESRNTEAFF.

A single count supports this clone. The chain carries TRBV28 and TRBJ1-4, with a tentative D call TRBD1 (5 bases). The CDR3 covers 16 residues. The V end lost 3 bases, the J end lost 6 bases, and 17 bases lay between the germline ends. Germline V gene data show CDR1 as MDHEN and CDR2 as SYDVKM. Here the CDR3 DNA reads TGTGCCAGCAGTTTTAGCGTTAGCAGGGTGGATGAAAAACTGTTTTTT. Translation: CASSFSVSRVDEKLFF. The variable domain in full, completed from reference TRBV28 and TRBJ1-4, reads DVKVTQSSRYLVKRTGEKVFLECVQDMDHENMFWYRQDPGLGLRLIYFSYDVKMKEKGDIPEGYSVSREKKERFSLILESASTNQTSMYLCASSFSVSRVDEKLFFGSGTQLSVL.

The chain couples TRBV4-1 to TRBJ2-6; 7 bases map to TRBD1. The CDR3 is 14 residues long. CDR1 is MGHRA and CDR2 is YSYEKL in the germline V gene. V gave up 4 bases and J gave up 4 bases; unmatched junction bases: 1. The CDR3 DNA sequence: TGCGCCAGCAGCCTGGGACAGGGGGCCAACGTCCTGACTTTC. It codes for CASSLGQGANVLTF.

This sequence joins TRBV19 and TRBJ1-1; D perhaps matches TRBD1 (5 bases). Germline values: CDR1 LNHDA, CDR2 SQIVND (reference sequence). Trimming left V 4 bases short and J 3 bases short, with 18 bases between. CDR3 size: 16 residues. The CDR3 loop reads CASSTRPSGPHTEAFF. CDR3 coding DNA: TGTGCCAGTAGTACGAGACCTTCAGGGCCCCACACTGAAGCTTTCTTT.

The V call is TRBV5-1, the J call TRBJ1-1; TRBD1 agrees at 9 bases. Germline CDR1 SGHRS, CDR2 YFSETQ. CDR3 size: 15 residues. V gave up 1 base and J gave up 11 bases; unmatched junction bases: 12. CDR3 DNA: TGCGCCAGCAGCTTGTCCGCCAGGGTGACAGGGGGGGCTTTCTTT. This codes for CASSLSARVTGGAFF.

The rearrangement links TRBV18 to TRBJ1-1, with D maybe TRBD1 (6 bases). Germline V gene data show CDR1 as KGHSH and CDR2 as LQKENI. The germline V and J ends were trimmed by 2 bases and 3 bases, with 13 bases remaining between them. CDR3 size: 15 residues. The CDR3, as DNA: TGTGCCAGCTCACCAATGGCCAGGGGCGACACTGAAGCTTTCTTT. Its translation is CASSPMARGDTEAFF.

The chain carries TRBV24-1 and TRBJ2-1; possibly TRBD1 for D (5 bases). Between the trimmed V and J ends, which lost 3 bases and 2 bases, there was a span of 10 bases. CDR1 is KGHDR, CDR2 SFDVKD, per germline. CDR3 size: 15 residues. The CDR3 bases are TGTGCCACCAGTGATATGGTAGGGGCCTACAATGAGCAGTTCTTC. It specifies CATSDMVGAYNEQFF.

The chain is built from TRBV11-3 and TRBJ2-1; 12 bases are shared with TRBD2. Germline CDR1 reads SGHNT; CDR2 reads YENEEA. With V trimmed by 5 bases and J by 8 bases, 10 bases remained unmatched. This CDR3 has 16 residues. The CDR3 protein is CASSPGLTSGSYEQFF. For the CDR3, the DNA is TGTGCCAGCAGCCCGGGGCTGACTAGCGGGAGCTATGAGCAGTTCTTC. Supplemented by reference TRBV11-3 and TRBJ2-1, the full variable domain reads EAGVVQSPRYKIIEKKQPVAFWCNPISGHNTLYWYLQNLGQGPELLIRYENEEAVDDSQLPKDRFSAERLKGVDSTLKIQPAELGDSAVYLCASSPGLTSGSYEQFFGPGTRLTVL.

J is TRBJ2-3 and V is TRBV19; possibly TRBD2 for D (5 bases). Trimming cost V 5 bases and J 5 bases, with 11 bases left between them. CDR1 and CDR2 (germline): LNHDA, SQIVND (reference sequence). The CDR3 extends over 13 amino acids. CDR3 amino acids: CASSSLGGDTQYF. Written as DNA, the CDR3 is TGTGCCAGTAGTTCGCTAGGAGGAGATACGCAGTATTTT.